One and the same sample provided the 26 T cell receptor beta chains below, sequenced in a study of blood T cell repertoires in COVID-19. The repertoire was sequenced with immunoSEQ multiplex PCR; TCRdb's copy has only in-frame clones and lacks some. The sample gives 100,000 to 150,000 clones, 69% of which show up once; approximately 2.1% is in the top ten. What was sequenced was peripheral blood. These receptors were obtained from a woman in her sixties or seventies with acute or convalescent COVID-19.

This clone came up many times. The rearrangement uses TRBV25-1 and TRBJ2-4, with 8 bases aligning to TRBD1. CDR3 size: 17 residues. Germline V gene sequence: CDR1 MGHDK, CDR2 SYGVNS. Losses at the gene ends were 9 bases for V and 2 bases for J; bases not matched to a gene: 15. The CDR3 sequence: CASRGFSGQGTKNIQYF. The CDR3 coding sequence is TGTGCCAGTAGGGGGTTTTCAGGACAGGGAACCAAAAACATTCAGTACTTC.

This chain links TRBV29-1 with TRBJ2-7; D remains unclear. CDR3 length: 12 residues. Trimming took off 2 bases at V and 1 base at J, with 6 bases between the two ends. Germline loops: CDR1 SQVTM, CDR2 ANQGSEA. The CDR3 DNA sequence: TGCAGCGTTGAATCGCAGTCCTACGAGCAGTACTTC. It translates to CSVESQSYEQYF.

The V and J genes are TRBV14 and TRBJ1-2, with 7 bases that match TRBD1. The germline gives CDR1 SGHDN, CDR2 FVKESK. V was clipped by 0 bases and J by 7 bases; unmatched bases: 11. The CDR3 covers 16 residues. The CDR3 sequence: CASSQEFSGRGIGYTF. As DNA, the CDR3 is TGTGCCAGCAGCCAAGAGTTCAGCGGCAGGGGGATTGGCTACACCTTC.

This rearrangement joins TRBV18 to TRBJ2-3, with TRBD1 matching 7 bases. The germline gives CDR1 KGHSH, CDR2 LQKENI. The CDR3 totals 14 residues. Unmatched junction bases numbered 8, after V lost 5 bases and J lost 6 bases. The CDR3, as DNA: TGTGCCAGCTCAACGGGACAGCTGGTGGATACGCAGTATTTT. It translates to CASSTGQLVDTQYF.

This rearrangement joins TRBV15 to TRBJ2-5, with D perhaps TRBD1 (6 bases). Germline values: CDR1 LNHNV, CDR2 YYDKDF (reference sequence). This CDR3 comprises 14 residues. Trimming pared 0 bases from V and 5 bases from J, leaving 10 bases between. As DNA, the CDR3 is TGTGCCACCAGCAGAGATGGGGGCCAGGAGACCCAGTACTTC. Translated, it gives CATSRDGGQETQYF. Combining the CDR3 with reference TRBV15 and TRBJ2-5 gives the whole variable domain DAMVIQNPRYQVTQFGKPVTLSCSQTLNHNVMYWYQQKSSQAPKLLFHYYDKDFNNEADTPDNFQSRRPNTSFCFLDIRSPGLGDTAMYLCATSRDGGQETQYFGPGTRLLVL.

The DNA for the CDR3 is TGTGCCAGCAGCTTAGGGGTGATCTCTGGAAACACCATATATTTT. Its translation is CASSLGVISGNTIYF. The gene calls are TRBV5-6 and TRBJ1-3, with a possible D match to TRBD1 (5 bases). The CDR3 is 15 amino acids. CDR1 is SGHDT, CDR2 YYEEEE, per germline. With 2 bases removed from V and 0 bases from J, the gap between germline ends came to 9 bases.

The rearrangement uses TRBV7-2 and TRBJ1-1; D is perhaps TRBD1 (6 bases). Deletions cut 5 bases from V and 3 bases from J, with 13 bases between. From germline, CDR1 is SGHTA and CDR2 FQGNSA. There are 14 residues in the CDR3. CDR3 protein: CASSRRGRDTEAFF. CDR3 DNA: TGTGCCAGCAGCCGCAGGGGCCGTGACACTGAAGCTTTCTTT. The variable domain in full, with the rest retrieved from reference TRBV7-2 and TRBJ1-1, is GAGVSQSPSNKVTEKGKDVELRCDPISGHTALYWYRQSLGQGLEFLIYFQGNSAPDKSGLPSDRFSAERTGGSVSTLTIQRTQQEDSAVYLCASSRRGRDTEAFFGQGTRLTVV.

The chain joins TRBV29-1 to TRBJ2-5; D unresolved. The CDR3 sequence is 11 residues long. V gave up 8 bases and J gave up 0 bases, with 7 bases separating them. CDR1 is SQVTM, CDR2 ANQGSEA, per germline. Here the CDR3 reads CSKEYQETQYF. DNA for the CDR3: TGCAGCAAAGAGTACCAAGAGACCCAGTACTTC.

This clone appeared once. The chain recombines TRBV6-6 with TRBJ2-7; D not resolved. The germline CDR1 and CDR2 sequences are MNHNY and SVGAGI (reference sequence). Between the trimmed V and J ends, which lost 0 bases and 5 bases, there was a span of 5 bases. The CDR3 runs 12 residues. CDR3 protein: CASSYSRNEQYF. The CDR3 nucleotides are TGTGCCAGCAGTTACTCGAGAAACGAGCAGTACTTC.

V gene TRBV7-8 combines with J gene TRBJ2-1; 7 bases line up with TRBD2. The CDR3 loop spans 16 amino acids. The V and J ends lost 1 base and 0 bases, in that order; junction bases with no gene match: 3. Germline V gene lookup returns CDR1 SGHVS and CDR2 FQNEAQ. Here the CDR3 DNA reads TGTGCCAGCAGCTTAGTCGGGAGGAGCTCCTACAATGAGCAGTTCTTC. It is translated as CASSLVGRSSYNEQFF.

The CDR3 DNA follows: TGTGCCAGCAGGGTTAGCTACGAGCAGTACTTC. Translating it yields CASRVSYEQYF. The chain carries TRBV5-8 and TRBJ2-7; D unclear. From germline, CDR1 is SGHTS and CDR2 YDEGEE. V was clipped by 5 bases and J by 3 bases, with 6 bases between them. This CDR3 comprises 11 residues.

This clone came up a few times. This rearrangement joins TRBV7-2 to TRBJ2-7, with D perhaps TRBD1 (5 bases). CDR3 length equals 14 residues. V was shortened by 5 bases and J by 3 bases, with 14 bases between the two germline ends. Germline V gene sequence: CDR1 SGHTA, CDR2 FQGNSA. The CDR3 loop reads CASSTSIDSYEQYF. CDR3 DNA: TGTGCCAGCAGCACCTCGATTGACAGCTACGAGCAGTACTTC.

V and J are TRBV3-1 (or the pseudogene TRBV3-2) and TRBJ2-5, with 9 bases identical to TRBD2. Germline CDR1 is LGHDT and CDR2 is YNNKEL (reference sequence). The CDR3 is 15 residues long. V lost 1 base to trimming and J lost 4 bases; unmatched junction nucleotides: 4. Here the CDR3 reads CASSQGPAGGETQYF. For the CDR3, the DNA is TGTGCCAGCAGCCAAGGGCCAGCGGGAGGAGAGACCCAGTACTTC.

V usage is TRBV6-5 and J usage is TRBJ1-4; D possibly corresponds to TRBD1 (5 bases). Deletions cut 8 bases from V and 8 bases from J, with 18 bases between. CDR1 and CDR2 from the germline V gene are MNHEY and SVGAGI. The CDR3 covers 14 residues. The CDR3 nucleotides are TGTGCCAGCCGAAGGGGCAGGAGTGAGGAAAAACTGTTTTTT. This translates into CASRRGRSEEKLFF.

The chain couples TRBV21-1 to TRBJ1-1; the D call TRBD1 from the table was never checked on the DNA. TRBV21-1 is termed a pseudogene. The CDR3 totals 16 residues. CDR3 DNA sequence: TGTGCCAGCAGCAAAGGGGGCGGCAGGGAAAGCACTGAAGCTTTCTTT. Its protein is CASSKGGGRESTEAFF.

CDR3 amino acids: CASSLQDGTVKAFF. Here the CDR3 DNA reads TGTGCCAGCAGTTTACAGGACGGGACAGTTAAAGCTTTCTTT. The V call is TRBV28, the J call TRBJ1-1, with 7 bases aligning to TRBD1. Germline trimming cut 2 bases from V and 9 bases from J; bases unmatched to any gene: 9. This CDR3 spans 14 amino acids. Germline V lookup: CDR1 MDHEN, CDR2 SYDVKM.

This clone was seen a handful of times. This chain connects TRBV20-1 to TRBJ2-4; 8 bases match TRBD2. Germline CDR1 and CDR2: DFQATT and SNEGSKA (reference sequence). The CDR3 is 14 residues long. Trimming removed 3 bases from V and 8 bases from J; junction bases left unmatched: 9. The CDR3 loop is CSASAGGAGDIQYF. The CDR3 bases are TGCAGTGCTAGTGCGGGGGGCGCCGGGGACATTCAGTACTTC.

There are a few counts of this clone. The V and J genes are TRBV7-2 and TRBJ2-7; a weak D match, TRBD2 (6 bases). Germline values: CDR1 SGHTA, CDR2 FQGNSA. The V end lost 1 base, the J end lost 3 bases, and 10 bases lay between the germline ends. The CDR3 sequence is 14 residues long. CDR3 sequence (DNA): TGTGCCAGCAGCTTAGATATTAGCGGCTACGAGCAGTACTTC. Its translation is CASSLDISGYEQYF. The variable domain in full, completed from reference TRBV7-2 and TRBJ2-7, reads GAGVSQSPSNKVTEKGKDVELRCDPISGHTALYWYRQSLGQGLEFLIYFQGNSAPDKSGLPSDRFSAERTGGSVSTLTIQRTQQEDSAVYLCASSLDISGYEQYFGPGTRLTVT.

This chain joins TRBV4-3 and TRBJ1-2; no firm D call. CDR1 LGHNA and CDR2 YSLEER come from the germline V gene. The CDR3 is 15 residues long. Trimming removed 0 bases at V and 4 bases at J, with 12 bases between. The chain's CDR3 is CASSQEGGAPYGYTF. CDR3 sequence (DNA): TGCGCCAGCAGCCAAGAGGGAGGTGCCCCCTATGGCTACACCTTC.

This chain uses TRBV7-9 with TRBJ2-2; D is possibly TRBD1 (5 bases). The CDR3 totals 14 residues. The germline CDR1 and CDR2 sequences are SEHNR and FQNEAQ (reference sequence). V lost 4 bases, J lost 0 bases, and 6 bases lay in between. The CDR3 reads CASSSQANTGELFF. CDR3 DNA: TGTGCCAGCAGCTCACAGGCGAACACCGGGGAGCTGTTTTTT.

V and J are TRBV28 and TRBJ1-5; unclear D gene. In germline, CDR1 is MDHEN, CDR2 SYDVKM. The CDR3 has 14 residues. With 6 bases removed from V and 0 bases from J, the gap between germline ends came to 9 bases. CDR3 residues: CASRVRISNQPQHF. CDR3 nucleotide sequence: TGTGCCAGCAGGGTCAGAATTAGCAATCAGCCCCAGCATTTT.

The V and J genes are TRBV5-1 and TRBJ2-1; TRBD2 aligns across 15 bases. The V gene end was trimmed by 4 bases and the J gene end by 6 bases; junction bases not matched to a gene: 17. Germline CDR1 SGHRS, CDR2 YFSETQ. The CDR3 sequence is 20 residues long. The CDR3 bases are TGCGCCAGCAGCGTCTACTCCGGGACTAGCGGGAGGTGGGTTGGCAATGAGCAGTTCTTC. It is translated as CASSVYSGTSGRWVGNEQFF.

Only a few counts were recorded for this clone. This sequence joins TRBV11-2 and TRBJ2-7; weak D call: TRBD1 (5 bases). The CDR3 loop spans 14 amino acids. With 6 bases removed from V and 0 bases from J, the gap between germline ends came to 12 bases. Germline-derived CDR1 and CDR2 are SGHAT and FQNNGV. Here the CDR3 reads CASRYDRSSYEQYF. The CDR3 DNA reads TGTGCCAGCAGATACGACAGAAGCTCCTACGAGCAGTACTTC.

This clone was detected only a few times. V is TRBV3-1 (or the pseudogene TRBV3-2) and J is TRBJ1-2; D unclear. The CDR3 is 14 amino acids. V shed 0 bases and J shed 5 bases, with 10 bases lying between them. The germline V gene has CDR1 LGHDT and CDR2 YNNKEL (reference sequence). CDR3 sequence: CASSQESGIYGYTF. The CDR3 bases are TGTGCCAGCAGCCAAGAGTCGGGGATTTATGGCTACACCTTC.

This clone was seen a few times. V is TRBV5-6 and J is TRBJ2-1; the match to TRBD2 covers 9 bases. This CDR3 comprises 17 residues. V was pared by 0 bases and J by 1 base, with 5 bases of the junction left unmatched. CDR1 and CDR2 (germline): SGHDT, YYEEEE. CDR3 amino acids: CASSLVGGRASYNEQFF. The DNA of the CDR3 is TGTGCCAGCAGCTTGGTTGGCGGGAGGGCATCCTACAATGAGCAGTTCTTC.

The chain has TRBV10-3 and TRBJ1-1; 7 nucleotides align to TRBD1. Losses at the gene ends were 6 bases for V and 3 bases for J; bases not matched to a gene: 7. Germline lookup yields CDR1 ENHRY and CDR2 SYGVKD. The CDR3 has 14 amino acids. The CDR3 DNA reads as TGTGCCATCAGCCCCCAGGGGGGATACACTGAAGCTTTCTTT. Residues: CAISPQGGYTEAFF.